The clone carrying this T cell receptor (beta chain) qualifies as medium-sized. The antigen remains unidentified. V was cut by 5 bases and J by 4 bases, with 16 bases left in between. This CDR3 is 15 amino acids long. The germline gives CDR1 MGHRA, CDR2 YSYEKL. During its preparation, the TCRbeta library received unique molecular identifiers. TCRdb re-derived calls from the PCR reads in MiXCR, one entry per CDR3 protein. The repertoire holds 440,000 or so distinct CDR3 sequences, with 43% as singletons. This entry belongs to a study of T-cell reconstitution after alpha-beta-depleted transplantation in children. Regarding the study as a whole: Expanded graft clones, several hundred of them, were reportedly the source of alpha-beta T cells about two months after transplant. The authors attributed T-cell counts and diversity one year after transplant mostly to newly produced T cells. There were some patients whose high TCRbeta diversity at day 60 came from surviving recipient T cells and thymic progenitors.

This sample comprised PBMCs, obtained before TCRalphabeta/CD19-depleted stem cell transplant. V usage is TRBV4-1 and J usage is TRBJ2-3; D is unresolved. This receptor was identified in a girl aged 2-9 years with aplastic anemia, due to receive a stem cell transplant. CDR3 amino acids: CASSSTDLSADTQYF. CDR3 nucleotides: TGCGCCAGCAGCTCGACGGACCTCAGCGCAGATACGCAGTATTTT.